A selection of T cell receptor beta chains follows, all from one sample in a study of shared clonotypes between healthy human individuals. The protocol was immunoSEQ multiplex PCR, while the TCRdb copy is restricted to in-frame clones and leaves out a portion. The data show some 1 million clones, approximately 68% seen once. The specimen sequenced was memory CD4+ T cells sorted from blood. The receptor set was obtained from a man aged 18 to 29 in good health. The CDR3 runs from the conserved cysteine through the conserved F or W.

>TRBV6-5|TRBJ1-3
CASSAGTRTGNTIYF
>TRBV6-1|TRBJ2-1
CASSPERGNEQFF
>TRBV5-1|TRBJ1-2
CASRSLEPGFNYGYTF
>TRBV5-1|TRBJ1-4
CASGFNEKLFF
>TRBV7-3|TRBJ1-5
CASSCENRDREGAQHF
>TRBV6-5|TRBJ1-4
CASRTGRGITEKLFF
>TRBV2|TRBJ2-1
CASARGRAGGPGNEQFF
>TRBV30|TRBJ2-3
CAWSRAGREIDTQYF
>TRBV6-5|TRBJ1-1
CASSRRTGATEAFF
>TRBV2|TRBJ2-2
CASSLVGVGELFF
>TRBV7-9|TRBJ1-1
CASSLGISANTEAFF
>TRBV2|TRBJ2-7
CASSPPRGTGGYEQYF
>TRBV5-1|TRBJ1-2
CASSLAEGGPANYGYTF
>TRBV12-5|TRBJ2-2
CASGLEPTGELFF
>TRBV7-2|TRBJ2-5
CASSLERLTPTQYF
>TRBV5-5|TRBJ2-5
CASSTEWGAETQYF
>TRBV7-2|TRBJ2-4
CASSLDGLTGNIQYF
>TRBV20-1|TRBJ2-7
CSASTGNEQYF
>TRBV6-5|TRBJ1-5
CASSYSMGSNQPQHF
>TRBV6-5|TRBJ2-3
CASGSSVGTDTQYF
>TRBV5-1|TRBJ1-1
CASSVTGTLGLNTEAFF
>TRBV21-1|TRBJ2-7
CASSKPKEGGFGEQYF
>TRBV14|TRBJ1-2
CASSQLGGYGYTF
>TRBV7-2|TRBJ1-2
CASSLLGPGRGYTF